This note documents a single T cell receptor beta chain sequence. Its antigen is unidentified. The CDR3 sequence is 16 residues long. J was trimmed by 4 bases and V by 2 bases; bases with no gene match: 7. Germline CDR1 reads SGHRS; CDR2 reads YFSETQ. This record comes from a study of post-analysis software for immune sequencing data. Across the whole study: The courses of disease that were included comprised relapsing-remitting, secondary progressive and progressive-relapsing multiple sclerosis.

Unique molecular identifiers were carried by the TCR beta cDNA libraries. TCRdb itself ran the PCR reads through MiXCR, one entry per CDR3 protein. Here the sample spans fewer than 600,000 distinct CDR3 sequences, approximately 45% being singletons. Study outcomes and limitations: TRBV segments more frequent in patients than in controls numbered several and included TRBV5-6, TRBV5-1 and TRBV20-1.

The source material was blood. The rearrangement uses TRBV5-1 and TRBJ2-2; 8 nucleotides line up with TRBD2. The receptor was derived from a girl between 5 and 17 years old with multiple sclerosis. The CDR3 DNA reads TGCGCCAGCAGCTTAGCGGGAGCGGTGGTCACCGGGGAGCTGTTTTTT. The encoded protein is CASSLAGAVVTGELFF.